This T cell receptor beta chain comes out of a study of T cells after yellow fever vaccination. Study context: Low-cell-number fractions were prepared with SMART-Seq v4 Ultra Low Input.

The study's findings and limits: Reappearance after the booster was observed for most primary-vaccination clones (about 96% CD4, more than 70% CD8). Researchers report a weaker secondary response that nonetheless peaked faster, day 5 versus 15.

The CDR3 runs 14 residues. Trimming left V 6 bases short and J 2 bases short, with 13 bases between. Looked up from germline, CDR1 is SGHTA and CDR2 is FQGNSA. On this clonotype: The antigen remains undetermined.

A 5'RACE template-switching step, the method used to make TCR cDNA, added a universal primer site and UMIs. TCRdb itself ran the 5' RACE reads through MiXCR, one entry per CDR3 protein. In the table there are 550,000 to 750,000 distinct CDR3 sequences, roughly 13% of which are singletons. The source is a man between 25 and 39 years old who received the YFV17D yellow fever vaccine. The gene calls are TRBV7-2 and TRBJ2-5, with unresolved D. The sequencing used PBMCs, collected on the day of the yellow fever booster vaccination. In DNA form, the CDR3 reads TGTGCCAGCAGATTCTGGGCAGATCAAGAGACCCAGTACTTC. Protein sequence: CASRFWADQETQYF.